Listed below are T cell receptor beta chains from one sample, sequenced in a study of CD8+CD57+ T cells in acquired aplastic anemia. From the reads, TCRdb called clonotypes with MiXCR, one entry per CDR3 protein. The table has hundreds of thousands of distinct CDR3 sequences, 65% to 75% seen once. The specimen sequenced was sorted CD4+, CD8+, or CD8+CD57+ T cells (not recorded which) from PBMCs. All receptors come from a human donor in good health, serving as a control. The CDR3 runs from the conserved cysteine through the conserved F or W. Fields, in order: clone size, V gene, CDR3 protein. Clone size appears in some rows only: once, few, many, or a class for an expanded clone.

size: many; V: TRBV11-3; CDR3: CASSSGRDTLFF
size: .; V: TRBV20-1; CDR3: CASSAPGTGPDEQYF
size: .; V: TRBV7-6; CDR3: CASNPGAGRNYGYTF
size: .; V: TRBV7-2; CDR3: CASSRDGAEGF
size: .; V: TRBV5-1; CDR3: CASSLVGGSSEAFF
size: many; V: TRBV7-2; CDR3: CASSQQGANEKLFF
size: .; V: TRBV2; CDR3: CASTDGTIFNSPLHF
size: .; V: TRBV20-1; CDR3: CSARHHEGLAVVDEQFF
size: few; V: TRBV20-1; CDR3: CSARDPQGDEKLFF
size: .; V: TRBV7-9; CDR3: CASSLGGGRRAVLF
size: many; V: TRBV5-4; CDR3: CASSLTGVNEAFF
size: few; V: TRBV10-3; CDR3: CAISAGGPYNEQFF
size: .; V: TRBV20-1; CDR3: CSASSGTSSNEQFF
size: .; V: TRBV9; CDR3: CASSITFGGAYF
size: .; V: TRBV19; CDR3: CASSIDRVSYNEQFF
size: many; V: TRBV7-2; CDR3: CASRLVVGTGQYF
size: .; V: TRBV6-5; CDR3: CASSDRGPEAFF
size: many; V: TRBV10-2; CDR3: CASSGLGQGGEKLFF
size: once; V: TRBV20-1; CDR3: CSARSRTDMTDEQFF
size: .; V: TRBV20-1; CDR3: CSASSSVTDINEQYF
size: many; V: TRBV6-1; CDR3: CASSEGQGYTDTQYF
size: .; V: TRBV29-1; CDR3: CSAGGGRHDEQYF
size: .; V: TRBV7-8; CDR3: CASSLSRGGWSDTQYF
size: .; V: TRBV29-1; CDR3: CGVETGLNGYTF